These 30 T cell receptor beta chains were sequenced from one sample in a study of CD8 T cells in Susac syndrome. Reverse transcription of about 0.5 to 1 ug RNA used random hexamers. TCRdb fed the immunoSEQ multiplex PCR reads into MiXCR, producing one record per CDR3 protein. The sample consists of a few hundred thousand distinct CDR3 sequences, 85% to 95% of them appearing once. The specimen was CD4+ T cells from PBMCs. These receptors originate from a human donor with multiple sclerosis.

CDR3 coding DNA: TGTGCCTGGGCGGCAGATAGCAATCAGCCCCAGCATTTT. Amino acids: CAWAADSNQPQHF. The V gene is TRBV30, the J gene TRBJ1-5; no firm D call. Looked up from germline, CDR1 is GTSNPN and CDR2 is SVGIG (reference sequence). This CDR3 is 13 amino acids long. The V end lost 5 bases, the J end lost 0 bases, and 8 bases lay between the germline ends.

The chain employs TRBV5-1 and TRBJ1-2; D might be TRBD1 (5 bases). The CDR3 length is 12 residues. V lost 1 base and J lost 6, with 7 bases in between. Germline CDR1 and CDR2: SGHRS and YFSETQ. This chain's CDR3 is CASSLLGHGYTF. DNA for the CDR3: TGCGCCAGCAGCTTGTTGGGACATGGCTACACCTTC. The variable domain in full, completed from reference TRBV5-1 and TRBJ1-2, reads KAGVTQTPRYLIKTRGQQVTLSCSPISGHRSVSWYQQTPGQGLQFLFEYFSETQRNKGNFPGRFSGRQFSNSRSEMNVSTLELGDSALYLCASSLLGHGYTFGSGTRLTVV.

As DNA, the CDR3 is TGCAGTGCTAGTCGGACTAGCGGGGGGTCCCGCACAGATACGCAGTATTTT. This translates into CSASRTSGGSRTDTQYF. The chain joins TRBV20-1 to TRBJ2-3; TRBD2 matches at 14 bases. In germline, CDR1 is DFQATT, CDR2 SNEGSKA (reference sequence). V lost 3 bases to trimming and J lost 1 base; unmatched junction nucleotides: 6. The CDR3 length is 17 residues.

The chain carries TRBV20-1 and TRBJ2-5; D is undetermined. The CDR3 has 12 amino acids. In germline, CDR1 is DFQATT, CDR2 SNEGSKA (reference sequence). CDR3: CCLRGPGETQYF. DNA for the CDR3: TGCTGCCTGCGAGGACCCGGAGAGACCCAGTACTTC.

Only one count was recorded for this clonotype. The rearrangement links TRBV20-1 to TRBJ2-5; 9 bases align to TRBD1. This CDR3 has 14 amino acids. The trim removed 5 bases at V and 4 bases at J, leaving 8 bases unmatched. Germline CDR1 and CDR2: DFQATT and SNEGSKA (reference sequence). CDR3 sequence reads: CSAFPGQGGETQYF. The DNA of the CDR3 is TGCAGTGCTTTTCCGGGACAGGGTGGAGAGACCCAGTACTTC.

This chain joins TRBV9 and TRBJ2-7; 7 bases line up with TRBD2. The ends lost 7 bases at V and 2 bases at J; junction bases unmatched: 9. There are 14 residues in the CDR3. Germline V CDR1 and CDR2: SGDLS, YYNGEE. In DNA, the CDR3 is TGTGCCAGCTCGCTGGCGGGGGTCCCCTACGAGCAGTACGTC. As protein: CASSLAGVPYEQYV.

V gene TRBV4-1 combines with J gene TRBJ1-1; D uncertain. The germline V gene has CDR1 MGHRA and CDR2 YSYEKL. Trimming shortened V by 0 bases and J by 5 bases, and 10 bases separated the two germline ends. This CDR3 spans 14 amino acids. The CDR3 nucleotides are TGCGCCAGCAGCCAAGATGATTCCTGGACTGAAGCTTTCTTT. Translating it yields CASSQDDSWTEAFF.

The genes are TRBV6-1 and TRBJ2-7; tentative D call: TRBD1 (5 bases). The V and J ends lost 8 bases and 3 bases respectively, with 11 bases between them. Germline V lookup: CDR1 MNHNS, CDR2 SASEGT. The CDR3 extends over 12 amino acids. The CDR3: CASEYDSYEQYF. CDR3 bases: TGTGCCAGCGAGTACGACAGCTACGAGCAGTACTTC.

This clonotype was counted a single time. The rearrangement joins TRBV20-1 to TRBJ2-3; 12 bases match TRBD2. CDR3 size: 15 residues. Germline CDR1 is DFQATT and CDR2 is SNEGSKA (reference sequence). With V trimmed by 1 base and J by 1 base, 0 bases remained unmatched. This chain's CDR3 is CSARGTSGGTDTQYF. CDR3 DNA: TGCAGTGCTAGAGGGACTAGCGGGGGCACAGATACGCAGTATTTT.

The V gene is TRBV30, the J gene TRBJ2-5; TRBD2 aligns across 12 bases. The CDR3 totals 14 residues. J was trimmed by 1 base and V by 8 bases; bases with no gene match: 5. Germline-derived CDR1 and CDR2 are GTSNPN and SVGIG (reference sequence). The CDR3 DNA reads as TGTGCCACAGGACTAGCGGGGTTCCAAGAGACCCAGTACTTC. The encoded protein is CATGLAGFQETQYF.

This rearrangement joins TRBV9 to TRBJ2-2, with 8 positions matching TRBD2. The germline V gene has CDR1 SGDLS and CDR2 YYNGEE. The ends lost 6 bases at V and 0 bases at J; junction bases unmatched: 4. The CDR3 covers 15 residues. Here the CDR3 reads CASNLGLANTGELFF. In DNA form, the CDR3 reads TGTGCCAGCAACCTGGGACTAGCGAACACCGGGGAGCTGTTTTTT.

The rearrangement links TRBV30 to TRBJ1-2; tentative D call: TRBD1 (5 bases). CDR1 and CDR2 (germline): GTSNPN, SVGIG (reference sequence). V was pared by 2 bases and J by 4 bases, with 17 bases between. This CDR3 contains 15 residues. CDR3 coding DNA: TGTGCCTGGAGTTCCAGGGTAATTCCGGGCTATGGCTACACCTTC. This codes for CAWSSRVIPGYGYTF.

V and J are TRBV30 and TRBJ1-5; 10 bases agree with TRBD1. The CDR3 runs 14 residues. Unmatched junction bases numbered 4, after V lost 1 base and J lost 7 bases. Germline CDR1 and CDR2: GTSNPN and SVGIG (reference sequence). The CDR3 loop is CAWSETGGSQPQHF. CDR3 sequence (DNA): TGTGCCTGGAGTGAGACAGGGGGCAGCCAGCCCCAGCATTTT. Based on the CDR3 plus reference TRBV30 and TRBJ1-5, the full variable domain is SQTIHQWPATLVQPVGSPLSLECTVEGTSNPNLYWYRQAAGRGLQLLFYSVGIGQISSEVPQNLSASRPQDRQFILSSKKLLLSDSGFYLCAWSETGGSQPQHFGDGTRLSIL.

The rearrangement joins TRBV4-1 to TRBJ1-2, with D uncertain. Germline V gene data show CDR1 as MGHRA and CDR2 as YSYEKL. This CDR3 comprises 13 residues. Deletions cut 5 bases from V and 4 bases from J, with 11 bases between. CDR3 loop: CASSERNSYGYTF. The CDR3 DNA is TGCGCCAGCAGCGAAAGGAATTCCTATGGCTACACCTTC.

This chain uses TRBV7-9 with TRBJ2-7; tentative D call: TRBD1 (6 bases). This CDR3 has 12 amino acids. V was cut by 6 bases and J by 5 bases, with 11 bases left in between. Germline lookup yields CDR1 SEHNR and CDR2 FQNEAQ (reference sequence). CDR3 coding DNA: TGTGCCAGCAGTCTCGACAGGCACGAGCAGTACGTC. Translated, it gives CASSLDRHEQYV.

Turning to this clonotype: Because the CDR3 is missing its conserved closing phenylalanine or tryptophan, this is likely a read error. The CDR3 sequence: CSVGGSVETQYS. Written as DNA, the CDR3 is TGCAGCGTTGGTGGGAGCGTTGAGACCCAGTACTCC. This chain uses TRBV29-1 with TRBJ2-5; possible D gene TRBD2, 5 bases. The CDR3 contains 12 residues. Germline assignment: CDR1 SQVTM and CDR2 ANQGSEA. The ends were cut back, 4 bases at V and 5 bases at J, with 11 bases in the middle.

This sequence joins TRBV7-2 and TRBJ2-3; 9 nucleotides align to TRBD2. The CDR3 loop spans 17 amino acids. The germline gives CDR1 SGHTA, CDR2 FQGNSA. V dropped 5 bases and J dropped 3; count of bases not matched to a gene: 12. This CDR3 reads CASSPFPGLAPTDTQYF. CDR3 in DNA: TGTGCCAGCAGCCCTTTCCCGGGACTAGCTCCGACAGATACGCAGTATTTT.

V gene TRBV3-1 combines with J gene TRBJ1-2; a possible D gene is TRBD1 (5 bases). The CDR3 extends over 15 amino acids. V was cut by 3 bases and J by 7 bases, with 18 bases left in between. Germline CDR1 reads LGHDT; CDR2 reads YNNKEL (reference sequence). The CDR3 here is CASSHTGPSYSGYTF. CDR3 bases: TGTGCCAGCAGCCACACAGGACCTTCCTATAGTGGCTACACCTTC.

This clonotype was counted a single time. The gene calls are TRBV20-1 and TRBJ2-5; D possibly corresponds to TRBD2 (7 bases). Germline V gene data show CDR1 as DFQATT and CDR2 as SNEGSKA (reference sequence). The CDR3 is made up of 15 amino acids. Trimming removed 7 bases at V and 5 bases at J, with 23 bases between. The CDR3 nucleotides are TGCAGTGTCTCCGGAGAGGGGGGGCCGGGGGAGACCCAGTACTTC. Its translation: CSVSGEGGPGETQYF.

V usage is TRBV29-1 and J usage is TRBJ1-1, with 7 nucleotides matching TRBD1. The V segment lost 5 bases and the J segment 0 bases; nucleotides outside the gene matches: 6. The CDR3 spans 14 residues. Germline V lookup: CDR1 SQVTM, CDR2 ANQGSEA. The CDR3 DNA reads TGCAGCGTTCCTGGGACAGCCCTGAACACTGAAGCTTTCTTT. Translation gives CSVPGTALNTEAFF.

The CDR3 here is CSVGTGGNGEQYF. The CDR3 nucleotides read TGCAGCGTTGGGACAGGGGGGAACGGCGAGCAGTACTTC. The V call is TRBV29-1, the J call TRBJ2-7; the match to TRBD1 covers 10 bases. V gave up 4 bases and J gave up 6 bases; unmatched junction bases: 6. Germline V gene data show CDR1 as SQVTM and CDR2 as ANQGSEA. This CDR3 contains 13 residues.

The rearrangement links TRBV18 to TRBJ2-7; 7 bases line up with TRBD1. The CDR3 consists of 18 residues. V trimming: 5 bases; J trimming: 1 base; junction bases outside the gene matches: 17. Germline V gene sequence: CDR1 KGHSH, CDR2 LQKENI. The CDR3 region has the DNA TGTGCCAGCTCATCGACCTCGACCGGACAGGTCCTTTCCTACGAGCAGTACGTC. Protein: CASSSTSTGQVLSYEQYV.

This chain's CDR3 is CASSYSRVLGETQYF. CDR3 in DNA: TGTGCCAGCAGTTACTCGAGGGTATTGGGGGAGACCCAGTACTTC. This chain uses TRBV6-6 with TRBJ2-5; D possibly corresponds to TRBD2 (5 bases). The CDR3 covers 15 residues. V was shortened by 0 bases and J by 5 bases, with 13 bases between the two germline ends. Germline CDR1 MNHNY, CDR2 SVGAGI (reference sequence).

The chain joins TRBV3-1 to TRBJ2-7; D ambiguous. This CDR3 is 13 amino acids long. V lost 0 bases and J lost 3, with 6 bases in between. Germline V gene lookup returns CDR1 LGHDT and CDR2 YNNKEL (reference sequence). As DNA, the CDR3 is TGTGCCAGCAGCCAAGAGTGGGGCTACGAGCAGTACGTC. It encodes CASSQEWGYEQYV.

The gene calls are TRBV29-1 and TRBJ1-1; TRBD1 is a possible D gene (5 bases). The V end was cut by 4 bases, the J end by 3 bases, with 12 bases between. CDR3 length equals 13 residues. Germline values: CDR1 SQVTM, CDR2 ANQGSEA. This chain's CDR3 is CSVADRTHTEAFF. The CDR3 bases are TGCAGCGTTGCTGACCGGACACACACTGAAGCTTTCTTT.

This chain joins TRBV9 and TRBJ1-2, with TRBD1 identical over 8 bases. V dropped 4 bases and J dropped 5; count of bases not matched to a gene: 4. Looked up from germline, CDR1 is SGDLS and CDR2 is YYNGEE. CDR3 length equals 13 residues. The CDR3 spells CASSNDRGYGYTF. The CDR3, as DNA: TGTGCCAGCAGCAACGACAGGGGTTATGGCTACACCTTC.

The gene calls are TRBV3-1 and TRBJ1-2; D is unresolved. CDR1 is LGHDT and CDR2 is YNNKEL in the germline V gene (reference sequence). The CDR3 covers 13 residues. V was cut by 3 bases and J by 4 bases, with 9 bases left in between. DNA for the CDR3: TGTGCCAGCAGCCAGGCGCAGCTCTATGGCTACACCTTC. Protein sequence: CASSQAQLYGYTF.

DNA of the CDR3: TGTGCCAGCAGTTTGGGCCGAACCCATAGGGGAGATACGCAGTATTTT. Its protein is CASSLGRTHRGDTQYF. The chain uses TRBV12-3 or TRBV12-4 and TRBJ2-3; TRBD1 might be the D (5 bases). The CDR3 consists of 16 residues. V gave up 3 bases and J gave up 5 bases, with 18 bases separating them.

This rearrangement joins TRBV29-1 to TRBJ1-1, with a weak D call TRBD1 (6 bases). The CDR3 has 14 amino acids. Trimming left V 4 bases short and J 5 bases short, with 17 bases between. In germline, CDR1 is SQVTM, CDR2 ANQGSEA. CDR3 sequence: CSVASRGALTEAFF. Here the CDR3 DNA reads TGCAGCGTTGCGAGCAGGGGAGCCTTAACTGAAGCTTTCTTT. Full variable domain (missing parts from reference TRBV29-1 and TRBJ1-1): SAVISQKPSRDICQRGTSLTIQCQVDSQVTMMFWYRQQPGQSLTLIATANQGSEATYESGFVIDKFPISRPNLTFSTLTVSNMSPEDSSIYLCSVASRGALTEAFFGQGTRLTVV.

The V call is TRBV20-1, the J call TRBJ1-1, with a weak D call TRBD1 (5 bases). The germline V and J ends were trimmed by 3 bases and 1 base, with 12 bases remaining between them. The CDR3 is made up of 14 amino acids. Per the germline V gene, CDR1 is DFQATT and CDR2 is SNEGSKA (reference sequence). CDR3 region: CSASFQGRNTEAFF. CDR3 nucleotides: TGCAGTGCTAGCTTCCAGGGAAGGAACACTGAAGCTTTCTTT.